A selection of T cell receptor beta chains follows, all from one sample in a study of blood T cell repertoires in COVID-19. Produced via immunoSEQ multiplex PCR; TCRdb's table is partial and in-frame only. Of roughly 570,000 clones listed, roughly nine tenths are singletons. Material: peripheral blood. Receptor source: a woman between 50 and 59 years old with COVID-19, enrolled during active disease. CDR3s include the opening cysteine and the closing phenylalanine or tryptophan. The D gene is left open where the match is weak. Not all rows give a size; the values are once, few, many and, for expanded clones, a class.

V gene: TRBV20-1; D gene: .; clone size: .; J gene: TRBJ1-1; CDR3 protein: CSAKGYTEAFF
V gene: TRBV9; D gene: TRBD1; clone size: .; J gene: TRBJ1-1; CDR3 protein: CASSAYGTDTEAFF
V gene: TRBV20-1; D gene: .; clone size: .; J gene: TRBJ1-2; CDR3 protein: CSASPGLNYGYTF
V gene: TRBV10-3; D gene: TRBD1; clone size: .; J gene: TRBJ2-3; CDR3 protein: CAISGTQDRGTDTQYF
V gene: TRBV19; D gene: TRBD2; clone size: .; J gene: TRBJ2-1; CDR3 protein: CASRALAGDYNEQFF
V gene: TRBV18; D gene: TRBD1; clone size: .; J gene: TRBJ2-7; CDR3 protein: CASSPDRAREQYF
V gene: TRBV6-6; D gene: .; clone size: .; J gene: TRBJ1-2; CDR3 protein: CASSHIGQNYGYTF
V gene: TRBV10-1; D gene: TRBD1; clone size: few; J gene: TRBJ1-1; CDR3 protein: CASSEGQGLMNTEAFF
V gene: TRBV11-1; D gene: TRBD2; clone size: .; J gene: TRBJ2-3; CDR3 protein: CASSFSGGRDTQYF
V gene: TRBV5-6; D gene: .; clone size: .; J gene: TRBJ1-2; CDR3 protein: CASSDGQGWAGYTF
V gene: TRBV5-1; D gene: TRBD1; clone size: .; J gene: TRBJ1-1; CDR3 protein: CASSGDSPEAFF
V gene: TRBV19; D gene: TRBD1; clone size: .; J gene: TRBJ1-4; CDR3 protein: CASSIDPGQNEKLFF
V gene: TRBV9; D gene: TRBD2; clone size: .; J gene: TRBJ2-7; CDR3 protein: CASSSERGYEQYF
V gene: TRBV20-1; D gene: .; clone size: .; J gene: TRBJ1-2; CDR3 protein: CSASWRYGYTF
V gene: TRBV15; D gene: TRBD2; clone size: once; J gene: TRBJ2-3; CDR3 protein: CATSRVGGAFGTQYF
V gene: TRBV25-1; D gene: .; clone size: .; J gene: TRBJ1-5; CDR3 protein: CASSHGHSNQPQHF
V gene: TRBV11-2; D gene: .; clone size: .; J gene: TRBJ2-2; CDR3 protein: CASSPLETIGELFF
V gene: TRBV3-1/TRBV3-2; D gene: .; clone size: .; J gene: TRBJ1-6; CDR3 protein: CASSQVGGAGNSPLHF
V gene: TRBV6-5; D gene: TRBD2; clone size: .; J gene: TRBJ2-3; CDR3 protein: CASRSGGDTQYF
V gene: TRBV9; D gene: TRBD1; clone size: .; J gene: TRBJ1-6; CDR3 protein: CASSRQGNSNSPLHF
V gene: TRBV5-1; D gene: .; clone size: .; J gene: TRBJ2-7; CDR3 protein: CASSSALGGITGEQYF
V gene: TRBV9; D gene: TRBD1; clone size: .; J gene: TRBJ1-6; CDR3 protein: CASSPIDRDNSPLHF
V gene: TRBV5-1; D gene: .; clone size: .; J gene: TRBJ1-2; CDR3 protein: CASRHVTAYGYTF
V gene: TRBV10-3; D gene: TRBD2; clone size: .; J gene: TRBJ2-3; CDR3 protein: CAIRAGGRDTQYF
V gene: TRBV5-5; D gene: .; clone size: .; J gene: TRBJ1-4; CDR3 protein: CASSLGQYEKLFF
V gene: TRBV7-8; D gene: .; clone size: .; J gene: TRBJ1-5; CDR3 protein: CASSLMALGNQPQHF
V gene: TRBV7-3; D gene: .; clone size: .; J gene: TRBJ2-7; CDR3 protein: CASSLSAGFSYEQYF
V gene: TRBV24-1; D gene: TRBD1; clone size: .; J gene: TRBJ1-2; CDR3 protein: CATSRGQGYGYTF
V gene: TRBV5-5; D gene: TRBD1; clone size: .; J gene: TRBJ1-5; CDR3 protein: CASSLGQGSNQPQHF
V gene: TRBV6-1; D gene: TRBD2; clone size: once; J gene: TRBJ2-2; CDR3 protein: CASIDGGGPANTGELFF
V gene: TRBV3-1/TRBV3-2; D gene: TRBD1; clone size: .; J gene: TRBJ1-6; CDR3 protein: CASSDRDRGNSPLHF
V gene: TRBV2; D gene: .; clone size: .; J gene: TRBJ2-3; CDR3 protein: CASATPQVTDTQYF
V gene: TRBV11-2; D gene: TRBD2; clone size: .; J gene: TRBJ2-5; CDR3 protein: CASSLLGRGGPRETQYF
V gene: TRBV9; D gene: .; clone size: .; J gene: TRBJ2-2; CDR3 protein: CASAGRELFF
V gene: TRBV5-1; D gene: .; clone size: .; J gene: TRBJ1-2; CDR3 protein: CASSLSEDGYTF
V gene: TRBV6-1; D gene: TRBD2; clone size: .; J gene: TRBJ2-5; CDR3 protein: CASSEGSSGGDLLQETQYF
V gene: TRBV5-5; D gene: .; clone size: .; J gene: TRBJ1-2; CDR3 protein: CASSLVGPLDYGYTF
V gene: TRBV19; D gene: TRBD1; clone size: .; J gene: TRBJ1-1; CDR3 protein: CASSILGTGLNTEAFF
V gene: TRBV4-1; D gene: .; clone size: .; J gene: TRBJ1-2; CDR3 protein: CASSQVGLTANYGYTF
V gene: TRBV3-1/TRBV3-2; D gene: .; clone size: few; J gene: TRBJ2-1; CDR3 protein: CASSQGGIWQFF
V gene: TRBV2; D gene: .; clone size: .; J gene: TRBJ2-7; CDR3 protein: CASSENLGHLYEQYF
V gene: TRBV5-1; D gene: TRBD1; clone size: .; J gene: TRBJ1-2; CDR3 protein: CASSRGQGIANYGYTF
V gene: TRBV28; D gene: .; clone size: .; J gene: TRBJ2-6; CDR3 protein: CASGLISGANVLTF
V gene: TRBV30; D gene: TRBD1; clone size: .; J gene: TRBJ2-2; CDR3 protein: CAWSAGTANTGELFF
V gene: TRBV29-1; D gene: .; clone size: .; J gene: TRBJ2-7; CDR3 protein: CSVEAQLDEQYF
V gene: TRBV5-1; D gene: .; clone size: .; J gene: TRBJ1-2; CDR3 protein: CASRLTQGHGYTF
V gene: TRBV2; D gene: TRBD1; clone size: .; J gene: TRBJ1-4; CDR3 protein: CASIVDRGREKLFF
V gene: TRBV4-1; D gene: TRBD1; clone size: few; J gene: TRBJ1-5; CDR3 protein: CASSQSGQGSQPQHF
V gene: TRBV7-2; D gene: TRBD2; clone size: .; J gene: TRBJ2-5; CDR3 protein: CASRLAGQETQYF
V gene: TRBV19; D gene: TRBD2; clone size: .; J gene: TRBJ2-3; CDR3 protein: CASSAPSGGATDTQYF
V gene: TRBV5-1; D gene: TRBD1; clone size: .; J gene: TRBJ1-1; CDR3 protein: CASSLGGTGDTEAFF
V gene: TRBV18; D gene: TRBD2; clone size: .; J gene: TRBJ2-3; CDR3 protein: CASSPLPTSGEDTQYF